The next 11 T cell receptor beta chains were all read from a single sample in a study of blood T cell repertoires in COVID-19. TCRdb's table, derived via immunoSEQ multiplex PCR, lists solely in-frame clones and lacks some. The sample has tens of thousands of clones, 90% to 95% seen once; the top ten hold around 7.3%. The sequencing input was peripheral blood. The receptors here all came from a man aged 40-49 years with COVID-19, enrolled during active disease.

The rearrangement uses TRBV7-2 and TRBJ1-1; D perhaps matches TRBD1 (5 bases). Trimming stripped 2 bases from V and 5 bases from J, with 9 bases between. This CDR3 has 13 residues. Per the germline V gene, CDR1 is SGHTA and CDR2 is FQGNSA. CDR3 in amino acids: CASSLQGGTEAFF. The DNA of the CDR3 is TGTGCCAGCAGCTTACAGGGAGGAACTGAAGCTTTCTTT. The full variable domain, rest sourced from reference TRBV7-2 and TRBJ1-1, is GAGVSQSPSNKVTEKGKDVELRCDPISGHTALYWYRQSLGQGLEFLIYFQGNSAPDKSGLPSDRFSAERTGGSVSTLTIQRTQQEDSAVYLCASSLQGGTEAFFGQGTRLTVV.

The CDR3 protein is CASSEVEANTGELFF. CDR3 DNA sequence: TGTGCCAGCAGTGAAGTGGAGGCCAACACCGGGGAGCTGTTTTTT. V and J are TRBV6-1 and TRBJ2-2, with TRBD2 as a possible D gene (5 bases). The germline CDR1 and CDR2 sequences are MNHNS and SASEGT. The CDR3 covers 15 residues. V lost 1 base, J lost 2 bases, and 8 bases lay in between.

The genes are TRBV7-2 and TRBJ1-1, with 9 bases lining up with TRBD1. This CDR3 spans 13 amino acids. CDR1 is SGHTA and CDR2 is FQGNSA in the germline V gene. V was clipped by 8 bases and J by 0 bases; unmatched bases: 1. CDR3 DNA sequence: TGTGCCAGCGGGACAGGGATGAACACTGAAGCTTTCTTT. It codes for CASGTGMNTEAFF.

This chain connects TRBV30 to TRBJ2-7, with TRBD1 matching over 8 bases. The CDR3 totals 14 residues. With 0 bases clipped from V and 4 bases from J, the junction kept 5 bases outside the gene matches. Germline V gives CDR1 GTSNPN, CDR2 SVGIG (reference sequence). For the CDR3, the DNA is TGTGCCTGGAGTGTAGGGCAGGGGGCGTACGAGCAGTACTTC. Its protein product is CAWSVGQGAYEQYF.

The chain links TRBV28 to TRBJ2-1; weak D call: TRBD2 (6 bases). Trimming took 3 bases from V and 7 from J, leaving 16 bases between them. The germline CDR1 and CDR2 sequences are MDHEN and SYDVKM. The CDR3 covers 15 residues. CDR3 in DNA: TGTGCCAGCAGTTTTACGGGGGATGCGGGAAATGAGCAGTTCTTC. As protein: CASSFTGDAGNEQFF.

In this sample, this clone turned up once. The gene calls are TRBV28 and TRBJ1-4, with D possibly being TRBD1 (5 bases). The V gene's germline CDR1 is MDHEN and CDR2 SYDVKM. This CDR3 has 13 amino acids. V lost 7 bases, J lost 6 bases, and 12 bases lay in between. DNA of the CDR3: TGTGCCAGCATCGCGGAGGGGTATGAAAAACTGTTTTTT. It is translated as CASIAEGYEKLFF.

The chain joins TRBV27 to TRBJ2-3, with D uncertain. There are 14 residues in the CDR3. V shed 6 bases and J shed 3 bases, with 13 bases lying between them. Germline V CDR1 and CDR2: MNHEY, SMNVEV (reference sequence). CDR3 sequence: CASRRWSGTDTQYF. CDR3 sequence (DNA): TGTGCCAGCAGGAGGTGGAGTGGTACAGATACGCAGTATTTT.

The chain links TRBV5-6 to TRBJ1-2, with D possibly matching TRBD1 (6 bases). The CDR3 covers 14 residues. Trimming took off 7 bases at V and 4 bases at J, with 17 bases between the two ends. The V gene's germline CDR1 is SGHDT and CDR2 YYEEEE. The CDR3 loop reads CASGDTGYRYGYTF. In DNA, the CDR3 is TGTGCCAGCGGGGACACGGGTTACCGCTATGGCTACACCTTC.

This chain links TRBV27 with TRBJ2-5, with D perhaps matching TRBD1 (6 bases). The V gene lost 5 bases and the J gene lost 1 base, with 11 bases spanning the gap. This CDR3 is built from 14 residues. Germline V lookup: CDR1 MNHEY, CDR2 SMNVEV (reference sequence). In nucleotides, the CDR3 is TGTGCCAGCAGTCCTGGGACAATCCAAGAGACCCAGTACTTC. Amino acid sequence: CASSPGTIQETQYF.

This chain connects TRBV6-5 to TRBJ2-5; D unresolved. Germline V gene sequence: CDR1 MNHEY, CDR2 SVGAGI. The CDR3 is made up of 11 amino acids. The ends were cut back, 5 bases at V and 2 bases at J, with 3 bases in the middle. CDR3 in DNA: TGTGCCAGCAGTCCACAAGAGACCCAGTACTTC. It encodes CASSPQETQYF.

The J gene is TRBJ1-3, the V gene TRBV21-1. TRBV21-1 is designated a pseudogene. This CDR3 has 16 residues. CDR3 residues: CASSDERGAGGNTIYF. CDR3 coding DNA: TGTGCCAGCAGTGACGAGCGGGGGGCGGGTGGAAACACCATATATTTT.